This T cell receptor beta chain was observed in a study of a mutant IDH1 vaccine in newly diagnosed glioma (dated by TCRdb to the early 2020s). In terms of the full investigation: Vaccination began 4-6 weeks after radiotherapy alone, or alongside temozolomide cycles in the chemotherapy-containing groups. Of the approximately 35 treated patients, 62.5% were male and roughly 38% were female, and a mean age of 40.4 years was recorded. Prior to enrollment, standard therapy consisting of radiotherapy alone, temozolomide alone, or radiochemotherapy with temozolomide had been administered to patients, with the combination being received by most patients. The week-35 safety follow-up was designated visit V12, and the week-47 end of study was designated visit V13. Six visits were used for peripheral blood collection: V03 (baseline), V05, V07, V10, V12 and V13. For exploratory analyses, longitudinal TCRB deep sequencing was carried out in 25 to 30 treated patients wherever samples were available.

Points the paper makes about the study in general: Changes in the top peripheral T cell clonotypes picked up by TCRB sequencing did not appear to be linked to pseudoprogression. According to the authors, sample limitations meant that analyses of patient blood samples could not be reproduced. PBMC samples for TCRB deep sequencing were selected based on availability. Immune responses induced by the vaccine were seen in approximately 92% of patients across multiple MHC alleles.

Libraries were built with the immunoSEQ multiplex PCR assay. The hsTCRB Kit was used according to the manufacturer's protocol to amplify rearranged TCR beta chain sequences. An Illumina MiSeq was used to sequence the TCRB libraries. As for how the authors treated the data: Demultiplexing, trimming and gene mapping were performed with the kit vendor's proprietary platform. Not all clones reach the TCRdb copy of this immuneACCESS table, which keeps in-frame sequences only. Checked studies attribute under half of the gap to unresolved V genes and leave the rest unexplained. That table supplies the V and J calls and clone size; D and trimming were determined from the DNA. In all, the sample holds tens of thousands of clones, and about 80% of those were seen once. Roughly 5.6% of the sample belongs to the ten largest clones. As to this clone: Its antigen is still unknown. No base-level quality is on record; no much larger clone is a single base apart.

V drops 0 bases and J drops 3 bases, leaving 12 bases in between. CDR1 and CDR2, per the germline V gene (reference sequence), are SEHNR and FQNEAQ. The cysteine opens and the phenylalanine closes a CDR3 of 16 amino acids. Only the CDR3 portion is preserved as DNA: 48 bases, with reading frame beginning at the first base. The time point label on this specimen signifies: week 35, safety follow-up. Each vaccine dose, consisting of 300 ug of a 20-mer mutant IDH1 peptide in Montanide, was administered subcutaneously with topical imiquimod. Patients were given eight vaccinations, in weeks 1, 3, 5, 7, 11, 15, 19 and 23, which matched visits V03 through V10. Donors had newly diagnosed WHO grade 3 or 4 IDH1-mutant astrocytomas with loss of nuclear ATRX. The samples were drawn from NOA16, a multicentre, single-arm, open-label phase I trial in Germany that tested a mutant IDH1 peptide vaccine in humans for the first time. The DNeasy Blood and Tissue Kit was used to extract genomic DNA from EDTA blood for TCRB sequencing.

The sample in question was PBMCs, obtained from a glioma patient whose treatment included an IDH1 peptide vaccine. This TCR was sampled from a woman in her forties or fifties with glioma. The receptor chain draws on TRBV7-9 and TRBJ1-3; the D gene is possibly TRBD1, with 5 bases matching. The DNA is as follows: TGTGCCAGCAGCTTAGCGGGGCAGAACTATGGAAACACCATATATTTT. Translated, it reads CASSLAGQNYGNTIYF.